The 6 T cell receptor beta chains below all came from one sample that was sequenced in a study of shared clonotypes between healthy human individuals. Some clones are missing from TCRdb's copy, which holds only in-frame ones; the method was immunoSEQ multiplex PCR. This repertoire shows about 300,000 clones, around 72% found once; its top ten account for approximately 10%. Sequencing used memory CD4+ T cells sorted from blood. Subset indicated: CD45RA-negative fraction. The receptors come from a man younger than 40 in good health.

The chain combines TRBV7-9 with TRBJ2-5, with D unresolved. Germline assignment: CDR1 SEHNR and CDR2 FQNEAQ (reference sequence). The V gene lost 2 bases and the J gene lost 5 bases, with 3 bases spanning the gap. The CDR3 is 11 residues long. The CDR3 sequence: CASSLLETQYF. As DNA, the CDR3 is TGTGCCAGCAGCTTACTGGAGACCCAGTACTTC.

This rearrangement joins TRBV5-4 to TRBJ1-1, with 9 bases fitting TRBD1. With V trimmed by 4 bases and J by 6 bases, 10 bases remained unmatched. The CDR3 length is 15 residues. Germline CDR1 SGHNT, CDR2 YYREEE (reference sequence). CDR3 sequence: CASSLPGTGFSEAFF. The CDR3 coding sequence is TGTGCCAGCAGCCTACCGGGGACAGGGTTTTCTGAAGCTTTCTTT.

The V gene is TRBV28, the J gene TRBJ1-2, with 7 bases lining up with TRBD1. CDR1 is MDHEN, CDR2 SYDVKM, per germline. The V gene end was trimmed by 6 bases and the J gene end by 2 bases; junction bases not matched to a gene: 3. This CDR3 region has 13 residues. The CDR3 coding sequence is TGTGCCAGCAGGGGGGGACAGAACTATGGCTACACCTTC. Amino acid sequence: CASRGGQNYGYTF.

The chain employs TRBV6-5 and TRBJ2-3; TRBD2 is a possible D gene (5 bases). The CDR3 has 11 residues. CDR1 MNHEY and CDR2 SVGAGI come from the germline V gene. Trimming pared 8 bases from V and 10 bases from J, leaving 13 bases between. The CDR3 DNA follows: TGTGCCAGCGGCTCCGGGGTGTCGCAGTATTTT. Its protein product is CASGSGVSQYF.

This clone appeared once. The chain links TRBV18 to TRBJ2-5, with unresolved D. CDR1 and CDR2 from the germline V gene are KGHSH and LQKENI. Trimming pared 0 bases from V and 5 bases from J, leaving 10 bases between. The CDR3 covers 14 residues. The CDR3 DNA is TGTGCCAGCTCACCACCGATGACGGCGGAGACCCAGTACTTC. It codes for CASSPPMTAETQYF.

This clone was observed once. The chain employs TRBV6-5 and TRBJ2-5; D is possibly TRBD1 (5 bases). The V gene lost 6 bases and the J gene lost 6 bases, with 17 bases spanning the gap. CDR1 and CDR2 (germline): MNHEY, SVGAGI. The CDR3 has 14 residues. This chain's CDR3 is CASRSYGQGQTQYF. CDR3 bases: TGTGCCAGCAGATCCTACGGGCAGGGCCAGACCCAGTACTTC.